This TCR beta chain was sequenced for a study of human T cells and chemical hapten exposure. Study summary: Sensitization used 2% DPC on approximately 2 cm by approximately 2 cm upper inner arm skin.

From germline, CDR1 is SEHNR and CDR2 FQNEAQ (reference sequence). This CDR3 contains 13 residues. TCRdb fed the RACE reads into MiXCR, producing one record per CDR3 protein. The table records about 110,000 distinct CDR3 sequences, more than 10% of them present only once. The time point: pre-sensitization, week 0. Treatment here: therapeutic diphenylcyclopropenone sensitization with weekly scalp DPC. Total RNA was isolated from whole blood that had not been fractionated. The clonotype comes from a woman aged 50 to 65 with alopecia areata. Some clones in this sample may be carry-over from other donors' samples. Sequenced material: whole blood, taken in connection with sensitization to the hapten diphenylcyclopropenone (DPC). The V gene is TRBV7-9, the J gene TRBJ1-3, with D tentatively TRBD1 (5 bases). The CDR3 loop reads CLLSGSSGNTIYF. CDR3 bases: TGTCTTCTTTCAGGGAGCTCTGGAAACACCATATATTTT.